This T cell receptor beta chain was identified in a study of CD8+ T cells in alopecia areata. Sample treatment: oral pan-JAK inhibitor, 5-10 mg twice daily. The CDR3 is 14 amino acids. V lost 4 bases to trimming and J lost 2 bases, with 10 bases between them. Per germline, CDR1 SNHLY and CDR2 FYNNEI. It was cDNA, reverse transcribed from extracted RNA, that served as the sequencing template. Some clones are missing from TCRdb's copy, which holds only in-frame ones; the method was immunoSEQ multiplex PCR. The sample consists of about 210,000 clones, approximately 65% of them appearing once. The table lists this clone with a few counts.

J is TRBJ2-3 and V is TRBV2, with D perhaps matching TRBD2 (6 bases). Sequencing was performed on CD4+ T cells sorted from blood, taken at week 44, from a patient treated with tofacitinib. This TCR was recovered from a human donor with alopecia areata. CDR3 coding DNA: TGTGCCAGCAGTGTCGGAGGGGTCACAGATACGCAGTATTTT. This gives the protein CASSVGGVTDTQYF.